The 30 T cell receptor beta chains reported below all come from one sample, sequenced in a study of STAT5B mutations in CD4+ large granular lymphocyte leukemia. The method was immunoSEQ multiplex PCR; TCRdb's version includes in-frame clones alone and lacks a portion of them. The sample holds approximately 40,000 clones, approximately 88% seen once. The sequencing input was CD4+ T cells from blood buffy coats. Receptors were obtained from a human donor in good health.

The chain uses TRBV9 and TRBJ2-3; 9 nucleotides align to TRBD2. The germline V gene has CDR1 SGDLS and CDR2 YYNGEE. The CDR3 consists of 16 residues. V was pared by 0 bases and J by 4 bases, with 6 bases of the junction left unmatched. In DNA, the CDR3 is TGTGCCAGCAGCGTAGGTGGCGGGGGGGCCGCAGATACGCAGTATTTT. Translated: CASSVGGGGAADTQYF.

The CDR3 DNA sequence: TGTGCCAGCAGCTCGTCGAAACTAGCGGGGATGGAGACCCAGTACTTC. Encoded protein: CASSSSKLAGMETQYF. This chain links TRBV7-2 with TRBJ2-5, with TRBD2 identical over 10 bases. Germline V gene lookup returns CDR1 SGHTA and CDR2 FQGNSA. The V segment lost 4 bases and the J segment 5 bases; nucleotides outside the gene matches: 10. The CDR3 totals 16 residues.

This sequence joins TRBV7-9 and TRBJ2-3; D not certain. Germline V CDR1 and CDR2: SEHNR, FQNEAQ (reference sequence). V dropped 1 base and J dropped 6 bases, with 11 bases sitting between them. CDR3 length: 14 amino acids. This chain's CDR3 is CASSLDLGFDTQYF. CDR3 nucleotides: TGTGCCAGCAGCTTAGATTTGGGTTTTGATACGCAGTATTTT. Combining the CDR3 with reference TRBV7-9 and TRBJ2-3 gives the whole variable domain DTGVSQNPRHKITKRGQNVTFRCDPISEHNRLYWYRQTLGQGPEFLTYFQNEAQLEKSRLLSDRFSAERPKGSFSTLEIQRTEQGDSAMYLCASSLDLGFDTQYFGPGTRLTVL.

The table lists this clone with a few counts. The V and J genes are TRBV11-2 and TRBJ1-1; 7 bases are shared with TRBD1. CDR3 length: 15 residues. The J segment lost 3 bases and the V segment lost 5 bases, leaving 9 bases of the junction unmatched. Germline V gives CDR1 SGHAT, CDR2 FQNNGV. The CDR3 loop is CASSKRTGVDTEAFF. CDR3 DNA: TGTGCCAGCAGCAAACGAACAGGGGTGGACACTGAAGCTTTCTTT.

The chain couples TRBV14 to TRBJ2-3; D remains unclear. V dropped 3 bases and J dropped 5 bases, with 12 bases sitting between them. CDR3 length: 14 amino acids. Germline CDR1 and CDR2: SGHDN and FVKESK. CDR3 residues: CASSQLTKRDTQYF. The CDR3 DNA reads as TGTGCCAGCAGCCAGTTGACAAAACGAGATACGCAGTATTTT. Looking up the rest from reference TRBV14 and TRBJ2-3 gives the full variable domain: EAGVTQFPSHSVIEKGQTVTLRCDPISGHDNLYWYRRVMGKEIKFLLHFVKESKQDESGMPNNRFLAERTGGTYSTLKVQPAELEDSGVYFCASSQLTKRDTQYFGPGTRLTVL.

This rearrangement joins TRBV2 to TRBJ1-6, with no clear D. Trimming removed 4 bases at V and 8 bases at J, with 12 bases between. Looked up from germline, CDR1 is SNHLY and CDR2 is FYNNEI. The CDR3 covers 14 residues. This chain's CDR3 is CASSGRGTHSPLHF. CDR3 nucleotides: TGTGCCAGCAGTGGTCGGGGTACCCATTCACCCCTCCACTTT. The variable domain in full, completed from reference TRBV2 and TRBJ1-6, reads EPEVTQTPSHQVTQMGQEVILRCVPISNHLYFYWYRQILGQKVEFLVSFYNNEISEKSEIFDDQFSVERPDGSNFTLKIRSTKLEDSAMYFCASSGRGTHSPLHFGNGTRLTVT.

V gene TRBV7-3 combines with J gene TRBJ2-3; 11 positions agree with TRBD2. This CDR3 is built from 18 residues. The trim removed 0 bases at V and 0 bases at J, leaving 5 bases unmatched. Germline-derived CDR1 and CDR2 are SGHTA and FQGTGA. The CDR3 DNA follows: TGTGCCAGCAGCTTAACGAGGTGGACTAGCGGGAGCACAGATACGCAGTATTTT. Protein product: CASSLTRWTSGSTDTQYF.

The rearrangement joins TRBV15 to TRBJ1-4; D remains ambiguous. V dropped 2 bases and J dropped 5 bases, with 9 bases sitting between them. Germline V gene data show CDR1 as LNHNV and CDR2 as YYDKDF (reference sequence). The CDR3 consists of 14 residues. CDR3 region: CATSRNAGNEKLFF. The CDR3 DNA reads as TGTGCCACCAGCAGAAATGCCGGGAATGAAAAACTGTTTTTT.

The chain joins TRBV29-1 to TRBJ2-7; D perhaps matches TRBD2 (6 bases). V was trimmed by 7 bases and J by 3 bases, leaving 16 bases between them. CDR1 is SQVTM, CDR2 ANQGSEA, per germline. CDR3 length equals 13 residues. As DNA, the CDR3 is TGCAGCGCTGGGGGGAACTTGGACTACGAGCAGTACTTC. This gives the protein CSAGGNLDYEQYF.

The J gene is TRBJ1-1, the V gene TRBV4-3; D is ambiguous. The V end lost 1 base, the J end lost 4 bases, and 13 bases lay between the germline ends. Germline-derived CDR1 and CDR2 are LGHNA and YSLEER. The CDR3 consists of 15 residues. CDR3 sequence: CASSQVGAGSTEAFF. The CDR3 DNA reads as TGCGCCAGCAGCCAAGTGGGAGCCGGTTCCACTGAAGCTTTCTTT.

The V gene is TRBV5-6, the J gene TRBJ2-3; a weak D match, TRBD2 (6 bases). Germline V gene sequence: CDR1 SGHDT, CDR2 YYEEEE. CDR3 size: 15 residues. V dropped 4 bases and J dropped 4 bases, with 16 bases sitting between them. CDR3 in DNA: TGTGCCAGCAGCGTATCCGGGACTGCCCCAGATACGCAGTATTTT. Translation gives CASSVSGTAPDTQYF.

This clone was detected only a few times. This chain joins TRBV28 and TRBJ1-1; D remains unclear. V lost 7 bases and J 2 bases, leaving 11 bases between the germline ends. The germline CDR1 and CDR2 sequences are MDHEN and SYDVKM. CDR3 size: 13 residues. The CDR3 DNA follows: TGTGCCAGCACCCCGGGCTATAACACTGAAGCTTTCTTT. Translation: CASTPGYNTEAFF.

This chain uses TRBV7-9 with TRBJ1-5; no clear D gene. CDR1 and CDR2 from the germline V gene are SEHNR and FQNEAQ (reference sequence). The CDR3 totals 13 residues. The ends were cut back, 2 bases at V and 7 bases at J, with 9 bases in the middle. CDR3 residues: CASSLFKGQPQHF. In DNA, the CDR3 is TGTGCCAGCAGCTTATTCAAAGGGCAGCCCCAGCATTTT. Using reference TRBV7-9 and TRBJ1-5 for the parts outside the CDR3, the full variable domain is DTGVSQNPRHKITKRGQNVTFRCDPISEHNRLYWYRQTLGQGPEFLTYFQNEAQLEKSRLLSDRFSAERPKGSFSTLEIQRTEQGDSAMYLCASSLFKGQPQHFGDGTRLSIL.

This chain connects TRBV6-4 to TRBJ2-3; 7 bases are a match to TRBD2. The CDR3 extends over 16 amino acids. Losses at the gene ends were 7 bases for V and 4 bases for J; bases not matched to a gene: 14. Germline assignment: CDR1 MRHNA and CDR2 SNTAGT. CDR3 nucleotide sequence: TGTGCCAGCACCTTACACCGGACTAGTCGGGCAGATACGCAGTATTTT. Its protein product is CASTLHRTSRADTQYF.

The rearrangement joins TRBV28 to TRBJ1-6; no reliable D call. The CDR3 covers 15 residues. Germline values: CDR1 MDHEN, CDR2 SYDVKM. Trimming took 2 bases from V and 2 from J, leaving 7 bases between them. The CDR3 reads CASSLKKTYNSPLHF. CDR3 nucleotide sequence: TGTGCCAGCAGTTTAAAGAAAACCTATAATTCACCCCTCCACTTT.

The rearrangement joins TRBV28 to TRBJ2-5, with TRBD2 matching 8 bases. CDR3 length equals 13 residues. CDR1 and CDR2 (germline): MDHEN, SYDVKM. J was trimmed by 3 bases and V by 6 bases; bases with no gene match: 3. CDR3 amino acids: CASRGLAEETQYF. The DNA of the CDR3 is TGTGCCAGCAGAGGACTAGCCGAAGAGACCCAGTACTTC.

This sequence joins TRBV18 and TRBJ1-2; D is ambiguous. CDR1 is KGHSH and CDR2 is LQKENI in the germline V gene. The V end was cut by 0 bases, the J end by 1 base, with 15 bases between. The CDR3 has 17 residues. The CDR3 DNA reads TGTGCCAGCTCACCACCCCAGCTGACCCGCAGTAACTATGGCTACACCTTC. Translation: CASSPPQLTRSNYGYTF.

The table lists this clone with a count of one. The CDR3 is CASSATPSGAEQYF. The CDR3 DNA sequence: TGTGCCAGCAGCGCCACCCCTAGCGGGGCAGAGCAGTACTTC. This rearrangement joins TRBV6-5 to TRBJ2-7; 9 bases align to TRBD2. This CDR3 is 14 amino acids long. V was clipped by 6 bases and J by 7 bases; unmatched bases: 10. The germline V gene has CDR1 MNHEY and CDR2 SVGAGI.

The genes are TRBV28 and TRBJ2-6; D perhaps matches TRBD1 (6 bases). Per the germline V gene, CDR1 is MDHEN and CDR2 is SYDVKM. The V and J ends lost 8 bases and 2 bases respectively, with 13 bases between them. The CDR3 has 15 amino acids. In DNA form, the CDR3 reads TGTGCCAGCGTCTTGGGGGCCGCTGGGGCCAACGTCCTGACTTTC. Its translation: CASVLGAAGANVLTF. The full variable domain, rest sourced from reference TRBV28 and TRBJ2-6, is DVKVTQSSRYLVKRTGEKVFLECVQDMDHENMFWYRQDPGLGLRLIYFSYDVKMKEKGDIPEGYSVSREKKERFSLILESASTNQTSMYLCASVLGAAGANVLTFGAGSRLTVL.

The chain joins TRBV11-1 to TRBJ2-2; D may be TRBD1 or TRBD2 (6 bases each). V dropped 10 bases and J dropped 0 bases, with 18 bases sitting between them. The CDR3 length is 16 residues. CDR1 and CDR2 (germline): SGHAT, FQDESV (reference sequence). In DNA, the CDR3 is TGTGCCACCTCCTGGGGGGCATTAGCGAACACCGGGGAGCTGTTTTTT. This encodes CATSWGALANTGELFF. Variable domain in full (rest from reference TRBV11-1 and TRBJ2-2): EAEVAQSPRYKITEKSQAVAFWCDPISGHATLYWYRQILGQGPELLVQFQDESVVDDSQLPKDRFSAERLKGVDSTLKIQPAELGDSAMYLCATSWGALANTGELFFGEGSRLTVL.

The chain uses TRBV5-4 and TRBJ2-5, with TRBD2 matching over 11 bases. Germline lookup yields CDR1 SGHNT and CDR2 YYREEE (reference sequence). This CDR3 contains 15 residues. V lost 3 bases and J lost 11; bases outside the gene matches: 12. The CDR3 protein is CASSSRLAGTGEQYF. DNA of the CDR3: TGTGCCAGCAGCTCGAGACTAGCGGGGACAGGAGAGCAGTACTTC. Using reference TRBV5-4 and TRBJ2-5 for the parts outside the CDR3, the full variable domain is ETGVTQSPTHLIKTRGQQVTLRCSSQSGHNTVSWYQQALGQGPQFIFQYYREEENGRGNFPPRFSGLQFPNYSSELNVNALELDDSALYLCASSSRLAGTGEQYFGPGTRLLVL.

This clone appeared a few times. The CDR3 DNA is TGTGCCAGCATTGACAGCCGGCACTATGGCTACACCTTC. This encodes CASIDSRHYGYTF. The chain recombines TRBV28 with TRBJ1-2; D is perhaps TRBD1 (5 bases). In germline, CDR1 is MDHEN, CDR2 SYDVKM. V dropped 7 bases and J dropped 3 bases, with 12 bases sitting between them. This CDR3 comprises 13 residues.

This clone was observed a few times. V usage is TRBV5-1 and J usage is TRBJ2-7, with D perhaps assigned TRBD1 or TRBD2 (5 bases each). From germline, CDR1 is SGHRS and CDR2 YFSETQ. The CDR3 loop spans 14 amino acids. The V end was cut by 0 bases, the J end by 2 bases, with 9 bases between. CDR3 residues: CASSLGQGPYEQYF. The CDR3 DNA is TGCGCCAGCAGCTTGGGGCAGGGACCCTACGAGCAGTACTTC.

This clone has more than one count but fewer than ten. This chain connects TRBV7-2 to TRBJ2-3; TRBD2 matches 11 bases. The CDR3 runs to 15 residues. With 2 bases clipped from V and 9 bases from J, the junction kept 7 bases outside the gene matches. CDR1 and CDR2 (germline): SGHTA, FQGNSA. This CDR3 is CASSLRASGRSTQYF. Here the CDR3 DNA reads TGTGCCAGCAGCTTACGCGCTAGCGGGAGGTCAACGCAGTATTTT. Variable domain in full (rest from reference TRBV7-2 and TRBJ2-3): GAGVSQSPSNKVTEKGKDVELRCDPISGHTALYWYRQSLGQGLEFLIYFQGNSAPDKSGLPSDRFSAERTGGSVSTLTIQRTQQEDSAVYLCASSLRASGRSTQYFGPGTRLTVL.

The CDR3 loop reads CASSPGLAGGQETQYF. In DNA form, the CDR3 reads TGTGCCAGCAGCCCGGGACTAGCGGGGGGGCAAGAGACCCAGTACTTC. The V gene is TRBV7-8, the J gene TRBJ2-5, with 16 positions matching TRBD2. The germline V gene has CDR1 SGHVS and CDR2 FQNEAQ. The ends lost 5 bases at V and 2 bases at J; junction bases unmatched: 2. The CDR3 loop spans 16 amino acids.

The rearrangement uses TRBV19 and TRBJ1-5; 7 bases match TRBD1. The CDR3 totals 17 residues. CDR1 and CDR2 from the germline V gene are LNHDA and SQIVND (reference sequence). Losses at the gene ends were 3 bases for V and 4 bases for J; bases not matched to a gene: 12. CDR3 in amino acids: CASSMRQGTNENQPQHF. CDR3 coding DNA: TGTGCCAGTAGTATGAGACAGGGAACGAATGAAAATCAGCCCCAGCATTTT.

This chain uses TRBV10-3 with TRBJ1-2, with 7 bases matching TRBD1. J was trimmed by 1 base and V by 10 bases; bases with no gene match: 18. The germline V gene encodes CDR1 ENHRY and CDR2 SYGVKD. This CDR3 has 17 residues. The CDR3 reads CASRTSEGAGYNYGYTF. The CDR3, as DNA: TGTGCCAGCCGGACATCCGAGGGGGCCGGATATAACTATGGCTACACCTTC.

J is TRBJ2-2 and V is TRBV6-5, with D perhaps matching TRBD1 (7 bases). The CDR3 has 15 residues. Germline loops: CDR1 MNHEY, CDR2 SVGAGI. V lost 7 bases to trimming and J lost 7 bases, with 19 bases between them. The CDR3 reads CASTSEGALGGELFF. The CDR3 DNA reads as TGTGCCAGCACCTCGGAGGGGGCGCTTGGCGGGGAGCTGTTTTTT.

In DNA form, the CDR3 reads TGTGCCAGCAGTGAAGGTTATACGCAGTATTTT. Amino acids: CASSEGYTQYF. V and J are TRBV6-1 and TRBJ2-3; D gene unclear. This CDR3 spans 11 amino acids. V was clipped by 1 base and J by 7 bases, with 3 bases between them. In germline, CDR1 is MNHNS, CDR2 SASEGT.

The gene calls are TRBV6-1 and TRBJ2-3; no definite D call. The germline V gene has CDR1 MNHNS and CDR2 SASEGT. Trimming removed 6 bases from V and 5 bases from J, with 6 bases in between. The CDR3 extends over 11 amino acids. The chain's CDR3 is CASRIGDTQYF. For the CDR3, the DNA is TGTGCCAGCAGAATAGGAGATACGCAGTATTTT.